Listed below are T cell receptor beta chains from one sample, sequenced in a study of Graves' ophthalmopathy and Graves' hyperthyroidism. TCRdb recomputed calls from the multiplex PCR reads with MiXCR, one row per CDR3 protein. The sample has more than 550,000 distinct CDR3 sequences, about two fifths seen once. Sample: peripheral blood. These receptors all come from an adult man with Graves' ophthalmopathy. CDR3s include the opening cysteine and the closing phenylalanine or tryptophan. A D gene is named only where the DNA matches it firmly. Clone size is stated in some rows and not others, as once, few, many or a class when expanded.

d_call j_call clone_size v_call cdr3_aa cdr3_nt
TRBD1 TRBJ1-6 few TRBV7-2 CASSQEGTGVSPLHF TGTGCCAGCAGCCAAGAGGGGACAGGGGTCTCACCCCTCCACTTT
NA TRBJ2-6 few TRBV11-2 CASSLSPSHSGANVLTF TGTGCCAGCAGCTTAAGTCCCAGTCACTCTGGGGCCAACGTCCTGACTTTC
NA TRBJ2-5 many TRBV7-6 CASSPSTREGETQYF TGTGCCAGCAGCCCCAGTACTCGCGAGGGAGAGACCCAGTACTTC
NA TRBJ2-2 NA TRBV6-1 CASRGDTNTGELFF TGTGCCAGCAGGGGAGACACGAACACCGGGGAGCTGTTTTTT
TRBD1 TRBJ1-5 NA TRBV2 CASSATDRGGQPQHF TGTGCCAGCAGTGCCACGGACAGGGGAGGTCAGCCCCAGCATTTT
TRBD1 TRBJ1-2 few TRBV30 CAGGAGGRHGYTF TGTGCCGGGGGGGCAGGGGGGAGACATGGCTACACCTTC
NA TRBJ1-2 NA TRBV7-3 CASSQDSTGGYTF TGTGCCAGCAGCCAGGACAGCACAGGTGGCTACACCTTC
NA TRBJ2-2 few TRBV2 CASSVDSGELFF TGTGCCAGCAGTGTTGACTCCGGGGAGCTGTTTTTT
TRBD1 TRBJ2-7 many TRBV15 CATSTRAGQGYEQYF TGTGCCACCAGCACCCGGGCTGGACAGGGATACGAGCAGTACTTC
TRBD1 TRBJ1-2 many TRBV7-9 CASSPDRGNGYTF TGTGCCAGCAGCCCGGACAGGGGGAATGGCTACACCTTC
NA TRBJ1-3 NA TRBV11-2 CASSPLEQVSGNTIYF TGTGCCAGCAGTCCGCTGGAACAGGTCTCTGGAAACACCATATATTTT
NA TRBJ1-1 NA TRBV6-5 CASRIGEDTEAFF TGTGCCAGCAGGATAGGGGAGGACACTGAAGCTTTCTTT
TRBD1 TRBJ1-2 NA TRBV29-1 CSRDSLVSDYGYTF TGCAGCAGGGACAGTCTGGTATCTGACTATGGCTACACCTTC
TRBD2 TRBJ2-5 many TRBV6-4 CASSPTAGGQETQYF TGTGCCAGCAGTCCCACAGCGGGGGGGCAAGAGACCCAGTACTTC
NA TRBJ1-1 NA TRBV10-3 CAISEPGQMTFF TGTGCCATCAGTGAGCCAGGGCAGATGACTTTCTTT
NA TRBJ2-2 NA TRBV5-8 CASRTSDTGELFF TGTGCCAGCAGGACTAGTGACACCGGGGAGCTGTTTTTT
NA TRBJ1-2 NA TRBV7-9 CASSLRENEPYGYTF TGTGCCAGCAGCTTGCGGGAGAATGAGCCCTATGGCTACACCTTC
NA TRBJ2-7 NA TRBV29-1 CSASTGTGELYF TGCAGCGCCTCAACAGGGACCGGGGAGCTGTACTTC
NA TRBJ2-2 many TRBV14 CASSRNPMGELFF TGTGCCAGCAGCCGAAACCCGATGGGGGAGCTGTTTTTT
NA TRBJ2-7 few TRBV6-6 CASSYSTEISSYEQYF TGTGCCAGCAGTTACTCGACAGAGATTAGCTCCTACGAGCAGTACTTC
NA TRBJ2-2 NA TRBV12-3/TRBV12-4 CASSFAGLVTGELFF TGTGCCAGCAGTTTTGCTGGGCTAGTGACCGGGGAGCTGTTTTTT
TRBD1 TRBJ1-5 many TRBV20-1 CSAKDRVRNQPQHF TGCAGTGCTAAGGACAGGGTACGCAATCAGCCCCAGCATTTT
NA TRBJ2-2 NA TRBV25-1 CASSYWVDTGELFF TGTGCCAGCAGCTACTGGGTTGACACCGGGGAGCTGTTTTTT
TRBD1 TRBJ2-3 NA TRBV11-1 CASSAGQVTDTQYF TGTGCCAGCAGCGCGGGACAGGTCACAGATACGCAGTATTTT
NA TRBJ2-7 many TRBV13 CASSLGGGTNEQYF TGTGCCAGCAGCTTAGGAGGGGGAACCAACGAGCAGTACTTC
NA TRBJ2-1 NA TRBV20-1 CSASTPRGRDDEQFF TGCAGTGCTAGTACCCCGAGGGGGAGGGATGATGAGCAGTTCTTC
NA TRBJ1-2 NA TRBV20-1 CSARGSGTDTAGYTF TGCAGTGCTAGAGGTAGCGGGACCGACACCGCGGGCTACACCTTC
NA TRBJ1-4 NA TRBV7-2 CASSSIRTGEKLFF TGTGCCAGCAGCTCGATCAGGACTGGGGAAAAACTGTTTTTT
NA TRBJ1-1 NA TRBV2 CASITGTSGNTEAFF TGTGCCAGCATTACGGGGACTAGCGGGAACACTGAAGCTTTCTTT
NA TRBJ1-4 NA TRBV29-1 CSVGGEDEKLFF TGCAGCGTTGGTGGTGAGGATGAAAAACTGTTTTTT
NA TRBJ1-1 many TRBV10-1 CASRPFGAEAFF TGCGCCAGCAGGCCCTTTGGGGCTGAAGCTTTCTTT